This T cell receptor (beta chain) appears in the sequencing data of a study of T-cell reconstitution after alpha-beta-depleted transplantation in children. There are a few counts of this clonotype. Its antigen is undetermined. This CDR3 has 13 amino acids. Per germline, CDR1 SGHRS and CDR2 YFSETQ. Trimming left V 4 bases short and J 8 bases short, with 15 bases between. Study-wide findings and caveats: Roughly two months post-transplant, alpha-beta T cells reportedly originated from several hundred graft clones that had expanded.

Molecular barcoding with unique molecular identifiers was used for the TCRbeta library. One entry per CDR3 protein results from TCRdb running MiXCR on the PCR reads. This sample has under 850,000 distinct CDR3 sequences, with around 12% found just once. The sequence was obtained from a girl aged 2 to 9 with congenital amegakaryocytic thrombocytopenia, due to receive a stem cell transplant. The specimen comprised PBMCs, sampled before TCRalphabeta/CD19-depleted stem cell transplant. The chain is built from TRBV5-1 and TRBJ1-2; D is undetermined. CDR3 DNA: TGCGCCAGCAGCCCCGGGATGGAGGGAGGCTACACCTTC. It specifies CASSPGMEGGYTF.